A single sample is the source of the 3 T cell receptor beta chains below, sequenced in a study of blood T cell repertoires in COVID-19. TCRdb keeps only in-frame clones here, not all; method: immunoSEQ multiplex PCR. This table holds 180,000 or so clones, approximately 80% found once. Sequencing was done on a sample of peripheral blood. These receptors came from a middle-aged woman with COVID-19, enrolled during active disease.

The chain carries TRBV29-1 and TRBJ2-5, with D perhaps TRBD1 (6 bases). Per germline, CDR1 SQVTM and CDR2 ANQGSEA. The V and J ends lost 3 bases and 5 bases respectively, with 7 bases between them. The CDR3 length is 11 residues. This CDR3 is CSVDQGETQYF. The DNA for the CDR3 is TGCAGCGTTGATCAGGGGGAGACCCAGTACTTC.

The chain is built from TRBV25-1 and TRBJ1-2, with 7 positions matching TRBD1. CDR1 is MGHDK, CDR2 SYGVNS, per germline. The length of the CDR3 is 14 residues. V shed 3 bases, J shed 8 bases, and the junction held 9 bases outside the gene matches. CDR3 coding DNA: TGTGCCAGCAGTGAGTGGGACAGACAGAGGGGCTACACCTTC. Translated, it gives CASSEWDRQRGYTF.

The CDR3 reads CASSMGTGATYEQYF. The CDR3 DNA reads as TGTGCCAGTAGTATGGGGACAGGGGCTACCTACGAGCAGTACTTC. The chain uses TRBV19 and TRBJ2-7, with 10 bases aligning to TRBD1. The CDR3 runs to 15 residues. Trimming cost V 3 bases and J 2 bases; bases outside gene matches: 4. Germline-derived CDR1 and CDR2 are LNHDA and SQIVND (reference sequence). The variable domain in full, completed from reference TRBV19 and TRBJ2-7, reads DGGITQSPKYLFRKEGQNVTLSCEQNLNHDAMYWYRQDPGQGLRLIYYSQIVNDFQKGDIAEGYSVSREKKESFPLTVTSAQKNPTAFYLCASSMGTGATYEQYFGPGTRLTVT.